Sequencing of this T cell receptor beta chain was carried out in a study of radiation and T cells in renal cell carcinoma. General study findings and limits: Baseline intratumoral clonotype presence is unknown without pretreatment biopsies.

Here immunoSEQ multiplex PCR was the method, and the copy in TCRdb shows in-frame clones only, minus some. The table has about 77,000 clones, 70% to 90% seen once. To note about this clone: The antigen is not known.

Time point reported: blood 4 weeks post-SBRT, at nephrectomy. Treatment denoted: 15 Gy SBRT to primary tumor, nephrectomy 4 weeks later. Nephrectomy followed 15 Gy stereotactic body radiation by 4 weeks. This renal cell carcinoma was of the clear cell type. The CDR3 extends over 15 amino acids. The V end lost 1 base, the J end lost 4 bases, and 11 bases lay between the germline ends. Germline V gene sequence: CDR1 SGHAT, CDR2 FQNNGV. The source is a woman in her sixties or seventies with renal cell carcinoma. The chain is built from TRBV11-2 and TRBJ1-5; D is ambiguous. The sequencing here drew on blood, taken from a patient whose treatment included radiotherapy and nephrectomy. CDR3 amino acids: CASSLAGRVNQPQHF. CDR3 DNA: TGTGCCAGCAGCTTAGCAGGAAGGGTTAATCAGCCCCAGCATTTT.